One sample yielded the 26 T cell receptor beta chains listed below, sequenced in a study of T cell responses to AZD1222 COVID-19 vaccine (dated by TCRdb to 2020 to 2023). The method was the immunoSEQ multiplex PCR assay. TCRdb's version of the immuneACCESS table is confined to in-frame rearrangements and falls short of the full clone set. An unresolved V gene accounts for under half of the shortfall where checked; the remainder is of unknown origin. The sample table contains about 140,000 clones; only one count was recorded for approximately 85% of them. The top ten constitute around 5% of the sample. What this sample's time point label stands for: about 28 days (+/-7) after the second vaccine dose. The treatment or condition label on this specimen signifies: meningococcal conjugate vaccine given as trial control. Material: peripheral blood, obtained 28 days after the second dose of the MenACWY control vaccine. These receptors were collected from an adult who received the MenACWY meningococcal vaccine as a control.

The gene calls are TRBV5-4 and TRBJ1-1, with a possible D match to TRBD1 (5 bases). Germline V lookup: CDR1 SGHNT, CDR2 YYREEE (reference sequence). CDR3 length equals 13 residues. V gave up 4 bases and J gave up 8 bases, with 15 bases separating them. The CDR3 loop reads CASSQWGREEAFF. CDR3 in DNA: TGTGCCAGCAGCCAATGGGGCAGGGAGGAAGCTTTCTTT.

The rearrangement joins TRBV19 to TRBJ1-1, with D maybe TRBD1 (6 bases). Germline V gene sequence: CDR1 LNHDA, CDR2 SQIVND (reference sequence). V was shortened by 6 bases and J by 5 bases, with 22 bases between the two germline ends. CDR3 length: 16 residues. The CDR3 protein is CASSRDKGRDSTEAFF. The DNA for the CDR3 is TGTGCCAGTAGCCGGGACAAGGGGCGAGATTCGACTGAAGCTTTCTTT.

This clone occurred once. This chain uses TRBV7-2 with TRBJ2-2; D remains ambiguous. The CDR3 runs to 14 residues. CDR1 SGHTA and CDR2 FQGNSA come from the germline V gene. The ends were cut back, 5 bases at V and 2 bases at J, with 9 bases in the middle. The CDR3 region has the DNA TGTGCCAGCAGCCCGGAGACCAACACCGGGGAGCTGTTTTTT. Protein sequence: CASSPETNTGELFF.

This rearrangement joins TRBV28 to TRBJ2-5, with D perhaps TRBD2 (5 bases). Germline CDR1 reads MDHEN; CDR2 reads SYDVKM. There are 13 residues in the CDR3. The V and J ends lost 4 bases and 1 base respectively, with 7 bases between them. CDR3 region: CASSSSSQETQYF. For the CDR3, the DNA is TGTGCCAGCAGTTCTAGCAGCCAAGAGACCCAGTACTTC.

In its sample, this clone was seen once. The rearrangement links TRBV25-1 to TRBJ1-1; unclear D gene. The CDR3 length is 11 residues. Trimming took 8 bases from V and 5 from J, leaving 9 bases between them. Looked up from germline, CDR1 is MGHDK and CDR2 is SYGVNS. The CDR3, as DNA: TGTGCCAGCCAGGTTAAGACTGAAGCTTTCTTT. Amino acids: CASQVKTEAFF.

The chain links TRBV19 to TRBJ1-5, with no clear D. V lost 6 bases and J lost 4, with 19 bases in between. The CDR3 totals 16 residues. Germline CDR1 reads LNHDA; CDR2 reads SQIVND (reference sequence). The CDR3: CASRGTTTTFNQPQHF. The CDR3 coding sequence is TGTGCCAGTAGAGGTACTACCACTACCTTTAATCAGCCCCAGCATTTT. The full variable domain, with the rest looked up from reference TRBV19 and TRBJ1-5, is DGGITQSPKYLFRKEGQNVTLSCEQNLNHDAMYWYRQDPGQGLRLIYYSQIVNDFQKGDIAEGYSVSREKKESFPLTVTSAQKNPTAFYLCASRGTTTTFNQPQHFGDGTRLSIL.

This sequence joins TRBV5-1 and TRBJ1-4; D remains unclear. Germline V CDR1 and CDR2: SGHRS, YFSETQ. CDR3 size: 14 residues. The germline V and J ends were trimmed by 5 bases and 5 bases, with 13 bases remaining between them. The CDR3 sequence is CASSLSAENEKLFF. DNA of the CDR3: TGCGCCAGCAGTCTTAGCGCGGAGAATGAAAAACTGTTTTTT.

The CDR3 spells CASSGRAGHFGNSNQPQHF. The CDR3 region has the DNA TGTGCCAGCAGTGGACGGGCAGGTCATTTTGGTAATAGCAATCAGCCCCAGCATTTT. The gene calls are TRBV6-1 and TRBJ1-5; no reliable D call. This CDR3 has 19 amino acids. V lost 4 bases and J 0 bases, leaving 22 bases between the germline ends. Germline CDR1 and CDR2: MNHNS and SASEGT.

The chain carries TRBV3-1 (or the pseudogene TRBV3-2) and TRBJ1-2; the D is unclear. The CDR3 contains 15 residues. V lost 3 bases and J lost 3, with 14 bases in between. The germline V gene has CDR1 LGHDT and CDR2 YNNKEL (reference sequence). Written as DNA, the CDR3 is TGTGCCAGCAGCCAGCAGACCCCCAGGTACTATGGCTACACCTTC. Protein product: CASSQQTPRYYGYTF.

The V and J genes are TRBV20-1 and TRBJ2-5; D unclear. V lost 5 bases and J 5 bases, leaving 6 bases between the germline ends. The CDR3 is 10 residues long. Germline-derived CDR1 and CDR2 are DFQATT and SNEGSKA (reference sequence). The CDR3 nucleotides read TGCAGTGCTGCCGTGGAGACCCAGTACTTC. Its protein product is CSAAVETQYF.

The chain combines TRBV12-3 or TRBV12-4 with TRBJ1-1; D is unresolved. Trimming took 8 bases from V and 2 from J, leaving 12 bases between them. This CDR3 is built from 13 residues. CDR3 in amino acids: CASASGQNTEAFF. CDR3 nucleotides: TGTGCCAGCGCCTCGGGTCAAAACACTGAAGCTTTCTTT.

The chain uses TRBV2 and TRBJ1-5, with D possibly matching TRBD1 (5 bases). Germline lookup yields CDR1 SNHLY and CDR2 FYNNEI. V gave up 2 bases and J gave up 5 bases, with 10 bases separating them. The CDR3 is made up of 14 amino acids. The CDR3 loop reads CASSELSGHQPQHF. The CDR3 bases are TGTGCCAGCAGTGAACTGTCAGGGCATCAGCCCCAGCATTTT.

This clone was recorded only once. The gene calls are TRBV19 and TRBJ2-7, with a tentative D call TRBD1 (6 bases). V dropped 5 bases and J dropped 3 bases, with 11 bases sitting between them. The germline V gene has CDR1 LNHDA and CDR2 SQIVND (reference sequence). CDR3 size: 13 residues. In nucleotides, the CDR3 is TGTGCCAGTAGTGGGGGCCCGCTCTACGAGCAGTACTTC. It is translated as CASSGGPLYEQYF.

The CDR3 is CASSLEISGYEQYF. CDR3 DNA sequence: TGTGCCAGCAGCTTAGAAATTAGCGGCTACGAGCAGTACTTC. V is TRBV7-2 and J is TRBJ2-7; perhaps TRBD2 as D (6 bases). The length of the CDR3 is 14 residues. V gave up 1 base and J gave up 3 bases, with 10 bases separating them. Germline-derived CDR1 and CDR2 are SGHTA and FQGNSA.

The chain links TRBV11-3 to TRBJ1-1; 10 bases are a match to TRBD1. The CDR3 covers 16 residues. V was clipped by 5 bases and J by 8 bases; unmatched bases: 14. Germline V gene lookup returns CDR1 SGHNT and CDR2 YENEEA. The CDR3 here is CASSLGEGTGVFEAFF. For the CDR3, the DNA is TGTGCCAGCAGCCTGGGGGAGGGGACAGGGGTCTTCGAAGCTTTCTTT.

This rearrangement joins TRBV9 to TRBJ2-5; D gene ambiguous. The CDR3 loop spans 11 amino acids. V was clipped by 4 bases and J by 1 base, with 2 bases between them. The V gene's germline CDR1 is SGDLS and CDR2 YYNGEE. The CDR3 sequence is CASSSQETQYF. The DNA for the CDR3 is TGTGCCAGCAGCTCCCAAGAGACCCAGTACTTC.

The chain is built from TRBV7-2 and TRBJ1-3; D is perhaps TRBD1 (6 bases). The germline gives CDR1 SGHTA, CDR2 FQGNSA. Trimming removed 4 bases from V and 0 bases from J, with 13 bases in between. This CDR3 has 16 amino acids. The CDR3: CASSSGGPSSGNTIYF. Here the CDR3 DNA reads TGTGCCAGCAGCTCCGGGGGGCCAAGCTCTGGAAACACCATATATTTT.

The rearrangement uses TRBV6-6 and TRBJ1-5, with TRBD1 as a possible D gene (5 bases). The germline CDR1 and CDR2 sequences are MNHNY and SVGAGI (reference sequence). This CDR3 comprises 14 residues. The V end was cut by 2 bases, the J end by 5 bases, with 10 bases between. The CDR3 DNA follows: TGTGCCAGCAGTTACGGTAAGGGGTATCAGCCCCAGCATTTT. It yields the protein CASSYGKGYQPQHF.

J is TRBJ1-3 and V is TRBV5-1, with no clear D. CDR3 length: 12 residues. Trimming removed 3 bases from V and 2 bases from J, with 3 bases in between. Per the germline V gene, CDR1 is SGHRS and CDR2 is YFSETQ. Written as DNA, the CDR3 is TGCGCCAGCAGCTCAACTGGAAACACCATATATTTT. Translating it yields CASSSTGNTIYF.

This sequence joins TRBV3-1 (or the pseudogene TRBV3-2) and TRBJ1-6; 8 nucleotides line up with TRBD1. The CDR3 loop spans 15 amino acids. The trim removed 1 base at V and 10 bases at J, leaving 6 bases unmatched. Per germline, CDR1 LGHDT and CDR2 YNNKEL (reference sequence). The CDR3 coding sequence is TGTGCCAGCAGCCAAGGAGACAGGGGAGGGTCACCCCTCCACTTT. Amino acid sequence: CASSQGDRGGSPLHF.

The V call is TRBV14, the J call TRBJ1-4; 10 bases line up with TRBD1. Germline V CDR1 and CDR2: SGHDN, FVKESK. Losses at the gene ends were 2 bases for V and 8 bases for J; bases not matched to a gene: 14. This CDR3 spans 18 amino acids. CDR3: CASSQNRDRGRAQEKLFF. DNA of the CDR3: TGTGCCAGCAGCCAAAACCGGGACAGGGGAAGAGCTCAGGAAAAACTGTTTTTT.

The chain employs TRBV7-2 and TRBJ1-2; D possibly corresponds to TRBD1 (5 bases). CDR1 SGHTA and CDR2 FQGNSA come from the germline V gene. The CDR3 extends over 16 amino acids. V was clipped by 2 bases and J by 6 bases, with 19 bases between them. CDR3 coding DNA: TGTGCCAGCAGCTTATTCCCGGGGGTAGCGTCGAATGGCTACACCTTC. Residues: CASSLFPGVASNGYTF.

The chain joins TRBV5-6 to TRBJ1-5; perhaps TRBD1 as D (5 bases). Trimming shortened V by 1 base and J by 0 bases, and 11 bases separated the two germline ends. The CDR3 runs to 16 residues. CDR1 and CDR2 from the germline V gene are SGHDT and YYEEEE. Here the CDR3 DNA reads TGTGCCAGCAGCTTGAGCCGGGGGTATAGCAATCAGCCCCAGCATTTT. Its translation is CASSLSRGYSNQPQHF.

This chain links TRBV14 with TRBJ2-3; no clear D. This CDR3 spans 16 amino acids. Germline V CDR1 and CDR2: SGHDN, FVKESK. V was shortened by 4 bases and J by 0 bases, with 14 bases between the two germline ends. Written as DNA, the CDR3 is TGTGCCAGCAGCCTGTGGGTCTCCACTAGCACAGATACGCAGTATTTT. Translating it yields CASSLWVSTSTDTQYF.

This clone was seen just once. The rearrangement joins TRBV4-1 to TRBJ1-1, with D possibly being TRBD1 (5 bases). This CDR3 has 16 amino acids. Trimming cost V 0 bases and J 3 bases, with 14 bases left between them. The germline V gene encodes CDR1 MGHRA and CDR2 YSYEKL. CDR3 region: CASSQDPLGVDTEAFF. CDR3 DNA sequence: TGCGCCAGCAGCCAAGATCCGTTGGGGGTTGACACTGAAGCTTTCTTT.

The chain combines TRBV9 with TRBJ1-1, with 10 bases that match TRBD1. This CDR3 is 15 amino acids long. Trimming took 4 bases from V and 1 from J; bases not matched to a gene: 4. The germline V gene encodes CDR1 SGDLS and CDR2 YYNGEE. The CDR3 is CASSTTGGGNTEAFF. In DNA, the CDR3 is TGTGCCAGCAGCACGACAGGGGGCGGGAACACTGAAGCTTTCTTT.